Sequencing of this TCR beta chain was carried out in a study of cytomegalovirus exposure and HLA in healthy donors. Study information: In an early release, HLA-typed donors contributed approximately 80 million unique TCR sequences. Overall study results and limits: Evidence from a later analysis indicated that most CMV-associated TCR beta chains looked HLA-restricted. Being indistinguishable, some V segments were excluded, TRBV6-2 and TRBV6-3 among them.

A multiplex PCR was run with 60 Vbeta primers and 13 Jbeta primers. Libraries were prepared by immunoSEQ multiplex PCR; TCRdb keeps only in-frame clonotypes and omits some of them. The data hold some 150,000 clones, with around four fifths observed a single time. Of note for this clone: The antigen remains unidentified.

The CDR3 is made up of 16 amino acids. Germline V gene data show CDR1 as ENHRY and CDR2 as SYGVKD. The V segment lost 7 bases and the J segment 0 bases; nucleotides outside the gene matches: 10. It was healthy bone marrow donors who served as donors. This TCR came from a man between 45 and 60 years old in good health and CMV-seropositive. Sequencing was performed on PBMCs. This chain connects TRBV10-3 to TRBJ2-3; 7 bases line up with TRBD2. CDR3 in DNA: TGTGCCATCACCTCTAGCGGTGGTACTAGCACAGATACGCAGTATTTT. Protein sequence: CAITSSGGTSTDTQYF.